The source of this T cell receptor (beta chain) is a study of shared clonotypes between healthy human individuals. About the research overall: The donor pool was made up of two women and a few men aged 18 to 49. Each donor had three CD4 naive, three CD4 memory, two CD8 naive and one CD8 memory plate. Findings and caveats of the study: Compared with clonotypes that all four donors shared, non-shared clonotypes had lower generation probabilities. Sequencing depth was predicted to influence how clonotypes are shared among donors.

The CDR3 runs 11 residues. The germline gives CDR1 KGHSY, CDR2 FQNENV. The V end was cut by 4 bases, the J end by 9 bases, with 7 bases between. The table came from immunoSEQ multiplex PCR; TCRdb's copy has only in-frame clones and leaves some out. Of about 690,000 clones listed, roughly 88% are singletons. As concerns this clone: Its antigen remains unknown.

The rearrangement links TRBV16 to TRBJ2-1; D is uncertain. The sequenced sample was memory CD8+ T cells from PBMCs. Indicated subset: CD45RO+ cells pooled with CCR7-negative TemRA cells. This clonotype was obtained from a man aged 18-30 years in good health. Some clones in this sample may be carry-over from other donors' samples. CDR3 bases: TGTGCCAGCAGCCCGGCGACTGAGCAGTTCTTC. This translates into CASSPATEQFF.